The 22 T cell receptor beta chains listed next were all sequenced from one sample in a study of blood T cells in healthy people across ages. Primed by a sample-barcoded 5' primer and a J-beta primer mix, a second PCR proceeded for about 7 to 11 cycles. One entry per CDR3 protein, called by TCRdb with MiXCR from the 5' RACE reads. In the table there are 650,000 to 1,000,000 distinct CDR3 sequences, roughly 40% of which are singletons. Sequenced material: blood. All receptors come from a man aged 18 to 29 in good health.

The gene calls are TRBV9 and TRBJ2-1, with 12 positions matching TRBD2. The germline gives CDR1 SGDLS, CDR2 YYNGEE. This CDR3 has 17 residues. Trimming at V came to 3 bases and at J to 11 bases, leaving 15 bases not matched to a gene. The CDR3 protein is CASSASSPSGGACKQFF. The CDR3 DNA reads as TGTGCCAGCAGCGCCAGCTCTCCTAGCGGGGGGGCATGTAAGCAGTTCTTC.

This clonotype was seen a handful of times. This sequence joins TRBV5-1 and TRBJ2-7; D is ambiguous. The germline V gene has CDR1 SGHRS and CDR2 YFSETQ. This CDR3 has 13 residues. Trimming cost V 1 base and J 7 bases, with 12 bases left between them. CDR3 sequence: CASSLSPQREQYF. The CDR3 region has the DNA TGCGCCAGCAGCTTGTCCCCGCAAAGGGAGCAGTACTTC.

The V call is TRBV7-9, the J call TRBJ2-7; D unclear. The J call may be in error: the DNA end matches TRBJ2-5 better. CDR3 length equals 15 residues. The germline CDR1 and CDR2 sequences are SEHNR and FQNEAQ (reference sequence). CDR3 DNA sequence: TGTGCCAGCAGCTTAGAGGTTAGCCGTCAAGAGACCCAGTACTTC. Translating it yields CASSLEVSRQETQYF.

This clonotype was observed many times. This chain joins TRBV10-3 and TRBJ2-3, with TRBD1 identical over 8 bases. The CDR3 loop spans 16 amino acids. Germline assignment: CDR1 ENHRY and CDR2 SYGVKD. Trimming removed 0 bases from V and 0 bases from J; junction bases left unmatched: 2. DNA of the CDR3: TGTGCCATCAGTGAGTCGAGACAGGGGAGCACAGATACGCAGTATTTT. Its translation is CAISESRQGSTDTQYF.

The DNA for the CDR3 is TGTGCCACCACAGGGCCTAGCACAGATACGCAGTATTTT. The encoded protein is CATTGPSTDTQYF. The V and J genes are TRBV15 and TRBJ2-3; TRBD1 is a possible D gene (5 bases). Trimming took off 7 bases at V and 0 bases at J, with 8 bases between the two ends. This CDR3 has 13 residues. Per germline, CDR1 LNHNV and CDR2 YYDKDF (reference sequence).

This clonotype was counted ten times or more. The chain couples TRBV5-5 to TRBJ2-1; D is unclear. CDR3 length: 15 residues. Trimming removed 0 bases from V and 5 bases from J, with 12 bases in between. CDR1 is SGHKS, CDR2 YYEKEE, per germline (reference sequence). CDR3 amino acids: CASSLGVASNNEQFF. In DNA form, the CDR3 reads TGTGCCAGCAGCTTGGGAGTGGCCTCAAACAATGAGCAGTTCTTC. Full variable domain (rest looked up from reference TRBV5-5 and TRBJ2-1): DAGVTQSPTHLIKTRGQQVTLRCSPISGHKSVSWYQQVLGQGPQFIFQYYEKEERGRGNFPDRFSARQFPNYSSELNVNALLLGDSALYLCASSLGVASNNEQFFGPGTRLTVL.

The table lists this clonotype with many counts. The CDR3 DNA sequence: TGCAGCATAACCGAGACAGGGGAGCAGTTCTTC. It yields the protein CSITETGEQFF. The rearrangement uses TRBV29-1 and TRBJ2-1; 7 bases line up with TRBD1. J was trimmed by 10 bases and V by 8 bases; bases with no gene match: 8. The length of the CDR3 is 11 residues. Germline CDR1 SQVTM, CDR2 ANQGSEA.

V gene TRBV12-3 or TRBV12-4 combines with J gene TRBJ1-4, with D perhaps TRBD1 (6 bases). V lost 6 bases and J lost 0, with 17 bases in between. This CDR3 has 17 residues. In DNA, the CDR3 is TGTGCCAGCAGCGGGGAGACAGGAAGAGCAACTAATGAAAAACTGTTTTTT. It is translated as CASSGETGRATNEKLFF.

The chain couples TRBV20-1 to TRBJ2-1; D is possibly TRBD1 or TRBD2 (6 bases each). The V gene lost 3 bases and the J gene lost 4 bases, with 19 bases spanning the gap. The CDR3 spans 16 residues. Germline V lookup: CDR1 DFQATT, CDR2 SNEGSKA (reference sequence). The CDR3 reads CSASAWGAQIYNEQFF. In nucleotides, the CDR3 is TGCAGTGCTAGTGCTTGGGGGGCTCAAATATACAATGAGCAGTTCTTC.

About this clonotype itself: The junction departs from germline at one end; a sequencing error may be responsible. The chain has TRBV12-3 or TRBV12-4 and TRBJ1-2, with D maybe TRBD1 (6 bases). There are 13 residues in the CDR3. CDR3 sequence reads: CASSLGQIDGCTF. CDR3 bases: TGTGCCAGCAGCCTCGGACAGATAGATGGCTGCACCTTC.

This sequence joins TRBV9 and TRBJ2-3, with D unresolved. CDR3 length: 12 amino acids. Trimming stripped 0 bases from V and 6 bases from J, with 5 bases between. Germline assignment: CDR1 SGDLS and CDR2 YYNGEE. The DNA of the CDR3 is TGTGCCAGCAGCGTAGGTATGGATACGCAGTATTTT. Protein product: CASSVGMDTQYF.

This clonotype was seen only a few times. The J gene is TRBJ1-6, the V gene TRBV12-3 or TRBV12-4; perhaps TRBD1 as D (5 bases). V was pared by 1 base and J by 14 bases, with 12 bases between. The CDR3 consists of 13 residues. The CDR3 DNA follows: TGTGCCAGCAGTTTAGGACAGAGAGAGGCCCTCCACTTT. Its protein product is CASSLGQREALHF.

The CDR3 nucleotides are TGTGCCAGCAGCCTCCCAGTCGGGGAGCTGTTTTTT. Residues: CASSLPVGELFF. The rearrangement uses TRBV5-6 and TRBJ2-2; no firm D call. CDR1 is SGHDT, CDR2 YYEEEE, per germline. Trimming shortened V by 4 bases and J by 7 bases, and 8 bases separated the two germline ends. The CDR3 length is 12 residues. Filled out from reference TRBV5-6 and TRBJ2-2, the complete variable domain reads DAGVTQSPTHLIKTRGQQVTLRCSPKSGHDTVSWYQQALGQGPQFIFQYYEEEERQRGNFPDRFSGHQFPNYSSELNVNALLLGDSALYLCASSLPVGELFFGEGSRLTVL.

The chain combines TRBV7-9 with TRBJ1-2; 7 nucleotides line up with TRBD1. Germline V gives CDR1 SEHNR, CDR2 FQNEAQ (reference sequence). Germline trimming cut 1 base from V and 7 bases from J; bases unmatched to any gene: 9. There are 15 residues in the CDR3. The CDR3: CASSLDRGFLRGYTF. The CDR3 bases are TGTGCCAGCAGCTTAGACAGGGGTTTTTTACGTGGCTACACCTTC.

Of note for this clonotype: A much larger clone lies one base from this, so it may be a read error. This chain uses TRBV24-1 with TRBJ2-2, with unresolved D. The CDR3 loop spans 13 amino acids. Trimming took off 5 bases at V and 6 bases at J, with 9 bases between the two ends. Germline V lookup: CDR1 KGHDR, CDR2 SFDVKD. In DNA, the CDR3 is TGTGCCACCAGTGTCCTGACCTCCGGGGAGCTGTTTTTT. Encoded protein: CATSVLTSGELFF.

The chain combines TRBV20-1 with TRBJ2-4; TRBD1 matches 7 bases. The J call could be wrong; TRBJ2-7 is a better fit for the DNA end. This CDR3 comprises 13 residues. Germline CDR1 DFQATT, CDR2 SNEGSKA (reference sequence). The chain's CDR3 is CSAPDRTSYEQYF. DNA of the CDR3: TGCAGTGCCCCGGACAGGACATCCTACGAGCAGTACTTC.

The chain has TRBV29-1 and TRBJ2-6; 11 bases are shared with TRBD2. J was trimmed by 2 bases and V by 1 base; bases with no gene match: 4. Germline assignment: CDR1 SQVTM and CDR2 ANQGSEA. This CDR3 has 17 amino acids. In DNA, the CDR3 is TGCAGCGTTGAAGGTCTAGCGGGAGGAACTGGGGCCAACGTCCTGACTTTC. It specifies CSVEGLAGGTGANVLTF.

This clonotype has only a few counts. V gene TRBV20-1 combines with J gene TRBJ2-4; 15 nucleotides agree with TRBD2. In germline, CDR1 is DFQATT, CDR2 SNEGSKA (reference sequence). V was pared by 4 bases and J by 3 bases, with 7 bases of the junction left unmatched. CDR3 size: 17 residues. The CDR3 sequence is CSATGLAGGGGKNIQYF. The CDR3 DNA reads as TGCAGTGCTACGGGACTAGCGGGGGGCGGGGGCAAAAACATTCAGTACTTC.

This clonotype came up a few times. CDR3 coding DNA: TGTGCCAGCAGCCCCGGGACGCTGGGGACCTACGAGCAGTACTTC. Its translation: CASSPGTLGTYEQYF. The chain employs TRBV12-3 or TRBV12-4 and TRBJ2-7; D assignment may be TRBD1 or TRBD2 (5 bases each). The V gene lost 6 bases and the J gene lost 2 bases, with 17 bases spanning the gap. The CDR3 sequence is 15 residues long.

This clonotype was seen only a few times. The chain joins TRBV4-3 to TRBJ2-1; 10 bases align to TRBD2. The germline V gene encodes CDR1 LGHNA and CDR2 YSLEER. V lost 1 base and J lost 6; bases outside the gene matches: 6. The CDR3 runs 16 residues. DNA of the CDR3: TGCGCCAGCAGCCAAGGGGCTAGCGGGGGACCCAATGAGCAGTTCTTC. Translated: CASSQGASGGPNEQFF.

This clonotype showed up many times. V is TRBV12-3 or TRBV12-4 and J is TRBJ2-7, with D maybe TRBD1 (5 bases). This CDR3 contains 13 residues. Deletions cut 5 bases from V and 9 bases from J, with 17 bases between. In DNA, the CDR3 is TGTGCCAGCAGTCCCACAGATCTTAGGGGGCAGTACTTC. As protein: CASSPTDLRGQYF.

This clonotype was recorded at least ten times. The V call is TRBV14, the J call TRBJ1-4, with no clear D. V was clipped by 4 bases and J by 3 bases, with 6 bases between them. CDR3 length equals 13 residues. From germline, CDR1 is SGHDN and CDR2 FVKESK. The CDR3 DNA sequence: TGTGCCAGCAGCCGTAGAGCTAATGAAAAACTGTTTTTT. Residues: CASSRRANEKLFF.